These 10 T cell receptor beta chains originate from one sample sequenced in a study of CXCR3-negative and CXCR3-positive naive CD8 T cells. UMI-labeled TRB cDNA libraries were prepared by 5' RACE. From the 5' RACE reads, TCRdb lists one entry per CDR3 protein and no DNA. The sample spans 75,000 to 95,000 distinct CDR3 sequences; the ten largest clones claim about 1.1%. Input material: naive CXCR3- CD8+ T cells from blood. Subset here: CD45RO-CCR7+CD27+CD95- naive CD8+ T cells lacking CXCR3 (TNR3-). These receptors were obtained from a human donor in good health. Some clones in this sample may be carry-over from other donors' samples.

This chain connects TRBV5-1 to TRBJ2-3. The germline V gene has CDR1 SGHRS and CDR2 YFSETQ. The length of the CDR3 is 16 residues. CDR3: CASSLGTYFGTDTQYF.

The rearrangement uses TRBV30 and TRBJ2-5; TCRdb outputs TRBD1, but without DNA this stays unchecked. Germline loops: CDR1 GTSNPN, CDR2 SVGIG (reference sequence). The CDR3 sequence is 15 residues long. The CDR3 reads CAWREGQGARETQYF.

The chain joins TRBV29-1 to TRBJ2-1. Germline CDR1 and CDR2: SQVTM and ANQGSEA. The length of the CDR3 is 14 residues. CDR3 sequence: CSVEEGRIYNEQFF.

The chain uses TRBV19 and TRBJ2-1; TCRdb reports TRBD1, a call that lacks DNA to check it against. CDR1 is LNHDA and CDR2 is SQIVND in the germline V gene (reference sequence). This CDR3 is built from 14 residues. CDR3 sequence reads: CASSYPHSYNEQFF.

This rearrangement joins TRBV5-5 to TRBJ2-3. Germline loops: CDR1 SGHKS, CDR2 YYEKEE (reference sequence). The length of the CDR3 is 13 residues. Here the CDR3 reads CASSWGSTDTQYF.

This chain links TRBV29-1 with TRBJ1-5; TCRdb's assignment of TRBD1 cannot be checked, as there is no DNA. Germline V gene lookup returns CDR1 SQVTM and CDR2 ANQGSEA. The CDR3 extends over 13 amino acids. CDR3 in amino acids: CSVSGEGNQPQHF.

The chain is built from TRBV27 and TRBJ2-1; TCRdb outputs TRBD2, but without DNA this stays unchecked. CDR1 is MNHEY and CDR2 is SMNVEV in the germline V gene (reference sequence). CDR3 length: 16 residues. This chain's CDR3 is CASSLSSDLSYNEQFF.

This chain uses TRBV6-5 with TRBJ2-1. CDR1 is MNHEY, CDR2 SVGAGI, per germline. The CDR3 is 11 residues long. The CDR3 protein is CASSRSNEQFF.

The genes are TRBV6-5 and TRBJ1-3; lacking DNA, the TRBD1 call made by TCRdb goes unchecked. Germline V gives CDR1 MNHEY, CDR2 SVGAGI. This CDR3 region has 15 residues. CDR3 amino acids: CASRADRGYGNTIYF.

The chain recombines TRBV7-9 with TRBJ2-2; TCRdb names TRBD1, which stays unverified in the absence of DNA. The CDR3 totals 17 residues. Germline CDR1 and CDR2: SEHNR and FQNEAQ (reference sequence). CDR3 region: CASSLYGGGTNTGELSF.